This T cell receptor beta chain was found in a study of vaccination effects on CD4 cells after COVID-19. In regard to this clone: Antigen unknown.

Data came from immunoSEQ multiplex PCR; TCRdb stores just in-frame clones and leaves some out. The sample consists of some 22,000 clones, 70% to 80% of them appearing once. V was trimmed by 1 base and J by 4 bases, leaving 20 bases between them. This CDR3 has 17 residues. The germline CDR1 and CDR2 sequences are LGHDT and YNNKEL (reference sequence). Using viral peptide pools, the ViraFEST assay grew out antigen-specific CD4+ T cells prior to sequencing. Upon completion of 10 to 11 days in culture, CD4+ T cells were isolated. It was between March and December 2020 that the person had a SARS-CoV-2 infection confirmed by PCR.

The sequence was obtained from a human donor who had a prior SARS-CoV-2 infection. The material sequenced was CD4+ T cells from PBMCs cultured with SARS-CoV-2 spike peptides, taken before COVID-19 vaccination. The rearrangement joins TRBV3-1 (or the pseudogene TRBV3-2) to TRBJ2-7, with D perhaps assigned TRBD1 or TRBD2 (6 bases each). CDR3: CASSQGRGAVGGYEQYF. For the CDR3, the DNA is TGTGCCAGCAGCCAAGGGAGGGGGGCGGTTGGGGGTTACGAGCAGTACTTC.